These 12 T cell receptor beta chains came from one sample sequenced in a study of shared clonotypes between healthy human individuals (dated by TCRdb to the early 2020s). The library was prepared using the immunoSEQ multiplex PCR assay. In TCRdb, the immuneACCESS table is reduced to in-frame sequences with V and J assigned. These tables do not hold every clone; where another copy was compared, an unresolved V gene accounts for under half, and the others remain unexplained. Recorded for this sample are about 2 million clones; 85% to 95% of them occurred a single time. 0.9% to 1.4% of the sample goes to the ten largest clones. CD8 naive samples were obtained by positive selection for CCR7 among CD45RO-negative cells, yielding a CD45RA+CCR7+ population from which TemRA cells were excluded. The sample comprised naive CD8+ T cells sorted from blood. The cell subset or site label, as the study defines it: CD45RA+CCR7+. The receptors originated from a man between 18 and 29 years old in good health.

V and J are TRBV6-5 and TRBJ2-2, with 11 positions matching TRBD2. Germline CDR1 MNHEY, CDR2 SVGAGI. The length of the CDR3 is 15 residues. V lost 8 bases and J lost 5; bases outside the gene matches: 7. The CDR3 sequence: CASGDLAGGTGELFF. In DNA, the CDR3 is TGTGCCAGCGGAGATCTAGCGGGAGGAACCGGGGAGCTGTTTTTT.

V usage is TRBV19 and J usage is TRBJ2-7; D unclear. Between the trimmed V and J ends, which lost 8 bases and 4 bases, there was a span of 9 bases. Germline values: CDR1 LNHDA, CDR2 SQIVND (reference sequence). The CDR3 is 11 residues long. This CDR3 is CASATGYEQYF. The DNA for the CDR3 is TGTGCCAGTGCAACCGGGTACGAGCAGTACTTC. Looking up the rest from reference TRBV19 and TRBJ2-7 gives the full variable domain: DGGITQSPKYLFRKEGQNVTLSCEQNLNHDAMYWYRQDPGQGLRLIYYSQIVNDFQKGDIAEGYSVSREKKESFPLTVTSAQKNPTAFYLCASATGYEQYFGPGTRLTVT.

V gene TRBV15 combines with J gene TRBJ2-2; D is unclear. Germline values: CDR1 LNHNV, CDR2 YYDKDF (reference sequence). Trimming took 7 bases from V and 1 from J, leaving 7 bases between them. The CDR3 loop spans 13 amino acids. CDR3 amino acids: CATKEMNTGELFF. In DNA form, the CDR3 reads TGTGCCACCAAGGAGATGAACACCGGGGAGCTGTTTTTT.

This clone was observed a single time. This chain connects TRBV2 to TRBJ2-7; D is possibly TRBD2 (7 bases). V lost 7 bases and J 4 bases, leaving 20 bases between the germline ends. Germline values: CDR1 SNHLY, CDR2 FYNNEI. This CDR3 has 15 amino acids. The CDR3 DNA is TGTGCCAGCACCTCCTGGGGAGGGGGAGTTTACGAGCAGTACTTC. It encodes CASTSWGGGVYEQYF. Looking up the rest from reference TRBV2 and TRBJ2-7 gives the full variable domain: EPEVTQTPSHQVTQMGQEVILRCVPISNHLYFYWYRQILGQKVEFLVSFYNNEISEKSEIFDDQFSVERPDGSNFTLKIRSTKLEDSAMYFCASTSWGGGVYEQYFGPGTRLTVT.

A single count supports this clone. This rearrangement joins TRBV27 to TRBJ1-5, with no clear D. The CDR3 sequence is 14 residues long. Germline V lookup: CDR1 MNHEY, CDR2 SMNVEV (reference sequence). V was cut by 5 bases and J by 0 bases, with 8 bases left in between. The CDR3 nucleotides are TGTGCCAGCAGTCCAGTCTTTAGCAATCAGCCCCAGCATTTT. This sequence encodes CASSPVFSNQPQHF.

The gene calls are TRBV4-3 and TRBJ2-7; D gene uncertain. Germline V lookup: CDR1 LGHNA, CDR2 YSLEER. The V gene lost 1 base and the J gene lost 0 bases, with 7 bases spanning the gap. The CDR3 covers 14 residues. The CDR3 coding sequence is TGCGCCAGCAGCCAAGGTCCGCCCTCCTACGAGCAGTACTTC. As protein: CASSQGPPSYEQYF.

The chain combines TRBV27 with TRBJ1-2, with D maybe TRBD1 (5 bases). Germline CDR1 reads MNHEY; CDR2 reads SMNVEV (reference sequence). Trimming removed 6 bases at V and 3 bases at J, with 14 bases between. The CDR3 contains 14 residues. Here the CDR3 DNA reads TGTGCCAGCAGCACCTCGGGGGACCACTATGGCTACACCTTC. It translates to CASSTSGDHYGYTF.

The DNA of the CDR3 is TGTGCCTGGAGTGAGGACAGGGGAGCTGTAGAGGGAGCTTTCTTT. It encodes CAWSEDRGAVEGAFF. The J gene is TRBJ1-1, the V gene TRBV30; 9 bases align to TRBD1. There are 15 residues in the CDR3. V gave up 1 base and J gave up 10 bases; unmatched junction bases: 13. From germline, CDR1 is GTSNPN and CDR2 SVGIG (reference sequence).

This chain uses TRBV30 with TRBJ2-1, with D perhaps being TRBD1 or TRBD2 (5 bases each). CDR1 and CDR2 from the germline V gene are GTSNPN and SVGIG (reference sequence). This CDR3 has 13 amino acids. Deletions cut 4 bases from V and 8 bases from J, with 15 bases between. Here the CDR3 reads CAWTDSWGYEQFF. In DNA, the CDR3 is TGTGCCTGGACGGACTCCTGGGGCTATGAGCAGTTCTTC. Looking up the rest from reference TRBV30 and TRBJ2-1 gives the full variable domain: SQTIHQWPATLVQPVGSPLSLECTVEGTSNPNLYWYRQAAGRGLQLLFYSVGIGQISSEVPQNLSASRPQDRQFILSSKKLLLSDSGFYLCAWTDSWGYEQFFGPGTRLTVL.

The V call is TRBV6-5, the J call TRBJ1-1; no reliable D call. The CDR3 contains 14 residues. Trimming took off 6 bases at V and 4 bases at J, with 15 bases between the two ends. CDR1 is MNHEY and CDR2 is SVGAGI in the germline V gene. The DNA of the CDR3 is TGTGCCAGCAGAGCGACTGCTTTGGGCACTGAAGCTTTCTTT. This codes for CASRATALGTEAFF.

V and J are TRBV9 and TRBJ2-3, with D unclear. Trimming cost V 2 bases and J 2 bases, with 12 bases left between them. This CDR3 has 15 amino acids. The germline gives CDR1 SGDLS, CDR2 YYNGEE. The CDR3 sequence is CASSVQTDVTDTQYF. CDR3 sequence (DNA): TGTGCCAGCAGCGTCCAAACCGATGTCACAGATACGCAGTATTTT.

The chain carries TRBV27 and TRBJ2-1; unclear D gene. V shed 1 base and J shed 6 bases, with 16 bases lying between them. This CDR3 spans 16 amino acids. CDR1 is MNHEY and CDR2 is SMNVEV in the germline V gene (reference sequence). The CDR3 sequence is CASSLLAVLAFNEQFF. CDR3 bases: TGTGCCAGCAGTTTATTGGCGGTTCTTGCCTTCAATGAGCAGTTCTTC.